Listed below are T cell receptor beta chains from one sample, sequenced in a study of cytomegalovirus exposure and HLA in healthy donors. The data were produced by immunoSEQ multiplex PCR, yet TCRdb's version contains in-frame clones alone and is incomplete. This sample contains under 200,000 clones. Specimen: PBMCs. All receptors come from a man younger than 45 in good health and CMV-seronegative. Each CDR3 is given with its conserved first and last residue. A D gene is named only where the DNA matches it firmly.

CASSREMVSYNEQFF	TGTGCCAGCAGTCGGGAGATGGTCTCCTACAATGAGCAGTTCTTC	NA	TRBV2	TRBJ2-1
CASSLSIGLGDTGELFF	TGCGCCAGCAGCTTATCCATAGGACTCGGGGACACCGGGGAGCTGTTTTTT	NA	TRBV5-1	TRBJ2-2
CASTLDIGLTAFF	TGTGCCAGCACCCTAGATATCGGACTGACGGCTTTCTTT	NA	TRBV28	TRBJ1-1
CASSPPNSHSGRINEQFF	TGTGCCAGCTCACCACCTAATAGCCATAGCGGGAGGATCAATGAGCAGTTCTTC	TRBD2	TRBV18	TRBJ2-1
CASSSGGLAGDHEQYF	TGCGCCAGCAGCTCGGGCGGACTAGCGGGAGACCACGAGCAGTACTTC	TRBD2	TRBV5-1	TRBJ2-7
CSVTYGQGNSYNEQFF	TGCAGCGTTACCTACGGACAGGGAAACTCCTACAATGAGCAGTTCTTC	TRBD1	TRBV29-1	TRBJ2-1
CASSLMGLAGGGEQFF	TGCGCCAGCAGCCTAATGGGACTAGCGGGAGGGGGTGAGCAGTTCTTC	TRBD2	TRBV4-1	TRBJ2-1
CASSPHGGRVTDTQYF	TGTGCCAGCAGCCCTCACGGCGGGAGGGTTACAGATACGCAGTATTTT	TRBD2	TRBV9	TRBJ2-3
CASRLTGENTEAFF	TGTGCCAGCAGATTGACAGGGGAGAACACTGAAGCTTTCTTT	TRBD1	TRBV6-1	TRBJ1-1
CASSDRVLAREQFF	TGTGCCAGCAGTGACCGTGTGCTAGCCCGTGAGCAGTTCTTC	NA	TRBV6-4	TRBJ2-1
CASSSTGTSGTGELFF	TGTGCCAGCAGCTCCACCGGGACTAGCGGCACCGGGGAGCTGTTTTTT	TRBD2	TRBV7-2	TRBJ2-2
CAPGGKEAFF	TGTGCCCCCGGCGGGAAAGAAGCTTTCTTT	NA	TRBV27	TRBJ1-1
CASSQTGTETQYF	TGTGCCAGCAGCCAGACAGGAACGGAGACCCAGTACTTC	NA	TRBV6-6	TRBJ2-5
CASSEEGQPQHF	TGTGCCAGCAGTGAGGAGGGCCAGCCCCAGCATTTT	NA	TRBV2	TRBJ1-5
CASSYLGGRLDEQYF	TGTGCCAGCAGTTACCTTGGCGGGAGGCTAGACGAGCAGTACTTC	TRBD2	TRBV6-5	TRBJ2-7
CASSFAELNSPLHF	TGCGCCAGCAGCTTTGCGGAATTAAATTCACCCCTCCACTTT	NA	TRBV5-1	TRBJ1-6
CASSLTGLASGASYEQYF	TGTGCCAGCAGCTTAACCGGCTTGGCTAGCGGGGCTTCCTACGAGCAGTACTTC	TRBD2	TRBV7-2	TRBJ2-7
CASTGGNEQFF	TGTGCCAGCACGGGGGGCAATGAGCAGTTCTTC	TRBD2	TRBV7-6	TRBJ2-1
CASSDSSGNSPYEQYF	TGCGCCAGCAGCGACTCTAGCGGGAACTCCCCCTACGAGCAGTACTTC	TRBD2	TRBV10-2	TRBJ2-7
CASSLDYNTEAFF	TGTGCCAGCTCGCTTGACTACAACACTGAAGCTTTCTTT	NA	TRBV18	TRBJ1-1
CASIIGQGSNSPLHF	TGTGCCAGCATTATTGGACAGGGTAGCAATTCACCCCTCCACTTT	TRBD1	TRBV2	TRBJ1-6
CASSPPGTSGTETQYF	TGTGCCAGCTCACCACCCGGGACTAGCGGGACAGAGACCCAGTACTTC	TRBD2	TRBV18	TRBJ2-5
CASSLTAATYEQYF	TGTGCCAGCAGCTTAACTGCTGCTACCTACGAGCAGTACTTC	NA	TRBV11-2	TRBJ2-7
CAGGQGDGSPLHF	TGTGCCGGCGGACAGGGCGATGGTTCACCCCTCCACTTT	TRBD1	TRBV6-1	TRBJ1-6